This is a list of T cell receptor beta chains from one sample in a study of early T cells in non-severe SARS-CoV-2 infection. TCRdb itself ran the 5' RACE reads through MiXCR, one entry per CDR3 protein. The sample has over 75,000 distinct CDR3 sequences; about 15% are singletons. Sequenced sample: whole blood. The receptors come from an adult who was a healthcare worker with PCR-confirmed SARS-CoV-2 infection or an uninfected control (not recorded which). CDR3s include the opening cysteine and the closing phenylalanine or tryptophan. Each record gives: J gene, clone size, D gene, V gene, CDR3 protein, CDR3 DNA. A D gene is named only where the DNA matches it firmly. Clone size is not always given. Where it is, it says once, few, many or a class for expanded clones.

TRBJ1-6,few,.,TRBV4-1,CASSQVQGGSLHF,TGCGCCAGCAGCCAAGTTCAGGGAGGTTCCCTCCACTTT
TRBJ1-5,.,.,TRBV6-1,CASSDLRLPSNQPQHF,TGTGCCAGCAGTGATCTGAGACTTCCGAGCAATCAGCCCCAGCATTTT
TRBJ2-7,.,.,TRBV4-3,CASSQEVGTTYEQYF,TGCGCCAGCAGCCAAGAAGTAGGAACGACCTACGAGCAGTACTTC
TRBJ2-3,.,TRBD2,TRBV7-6,CASSLDPGRASDTQYF,TGTGCCAGCAGCTTAGATCCCGGGAGGGCGTCAGATACGCAGTATTTT
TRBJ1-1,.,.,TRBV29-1,CSVDYAFF,TGCAGCGTTGACTATGCTTTCTTT
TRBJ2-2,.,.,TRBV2,CATYGSGSTGELFF,TGTGCCACGTACGGTAGCGGTTCCACCGGGGAGCTGTTTTTT
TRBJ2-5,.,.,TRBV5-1,CASSLEDSTQETQYF,TGCGCCAGCAGCTTGGAGGACTCTACTCAAGAGACCCAGTACTTC
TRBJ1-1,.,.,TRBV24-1,CATSQTGSSTEAFF,TGTGCCACCAGTCAAACAGGGAGTTCCACTGAAGCTTTCTTT
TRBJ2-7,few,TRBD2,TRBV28,CASSLSGTSGTEQYF,TGTGCCAGCAGTTTATCCGGGACTAGCGGAACAGAGCAGTACTTC
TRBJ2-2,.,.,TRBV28,CASSSPSLTATNTGELFF,TGTGCCAGCAGTTCCCCATCCCTGACAGCTACGAACACCGGGGAGCTGTTTTTT
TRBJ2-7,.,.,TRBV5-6,CASSLLGEEYEQYF,TGTGCCAGCAGCTTACTAGGAGAGGAATACGAGCAGTACTTC
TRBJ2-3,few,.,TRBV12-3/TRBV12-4,CASRLAGDTQYF,TGTGCCAGCAGACTAGCTGGCGATACGCAGTATTTT
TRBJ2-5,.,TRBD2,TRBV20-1,CSAGHSLAGEKETQYF,TGCAGTGCCGGCCACTCACTAGCGGGAGAAAAAGAGACCCAGTACTTC
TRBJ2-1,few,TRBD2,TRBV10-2,CATKSVSGGSSYNEQFF,TGCGCCACCAAGTCGGTCTCGGGCGGGAGCTCCTACAATGAGCAGTTCTTC
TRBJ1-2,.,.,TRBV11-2,CASSLNRDYGYTF,TGTGCCAGCAGTCTCAACAGGGACTATGGCTACACCTTC